This T cell receptor (beta chain) came from a study of control samples from healthy donors and cancer patients. The V gene lost 4 bases and the J gene lost 6 bases, with 21 bases spanning the gap. Per germline, CDR1 MNHEY and CDR2 SVGEGT. There are 16 residues in the CDR3. This clone is medium-sized. Assay used: immunoSEQ multiplex PCR; TCRdb lists only in-frame clones, some missing. The sample holds under 150,000 clones, about 94% seen once. This rearrangement joins TRBV6-2 or TRBV6-3 to TRBJ2-5, with a possible D match to TRBD2 (7 bases). The specimen sequenced was blood. This sequence originates from a man under 40 in good health. The CDR3: CASSFSSEGGRQTQYF. The CDR3 DNA is TGTGCCAGCAGTTTCAGTTCCGAGGGGGGGCGACAGACCCAGTACTTC.